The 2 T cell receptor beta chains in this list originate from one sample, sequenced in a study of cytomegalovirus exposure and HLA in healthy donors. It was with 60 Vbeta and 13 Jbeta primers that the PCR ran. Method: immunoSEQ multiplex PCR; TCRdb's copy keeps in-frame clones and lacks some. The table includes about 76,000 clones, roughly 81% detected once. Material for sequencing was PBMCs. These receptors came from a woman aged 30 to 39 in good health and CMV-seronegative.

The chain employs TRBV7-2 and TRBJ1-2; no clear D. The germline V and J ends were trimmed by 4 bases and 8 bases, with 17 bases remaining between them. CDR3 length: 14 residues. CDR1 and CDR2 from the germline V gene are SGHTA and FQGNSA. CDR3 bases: TGTGCCAGCAGCTCCCCTGTCCGGCGGAAAGGCTACACCTTC. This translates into CASSSPVRRKGYTF.

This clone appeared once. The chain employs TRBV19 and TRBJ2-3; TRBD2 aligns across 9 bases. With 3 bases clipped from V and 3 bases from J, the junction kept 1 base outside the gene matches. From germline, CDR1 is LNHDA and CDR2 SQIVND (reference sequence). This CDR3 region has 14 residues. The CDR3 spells CASSIGLATDTQYF. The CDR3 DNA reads TGTGCCAGTAGTATTGGACTAGCGACAGATACGCAGTATTTT.